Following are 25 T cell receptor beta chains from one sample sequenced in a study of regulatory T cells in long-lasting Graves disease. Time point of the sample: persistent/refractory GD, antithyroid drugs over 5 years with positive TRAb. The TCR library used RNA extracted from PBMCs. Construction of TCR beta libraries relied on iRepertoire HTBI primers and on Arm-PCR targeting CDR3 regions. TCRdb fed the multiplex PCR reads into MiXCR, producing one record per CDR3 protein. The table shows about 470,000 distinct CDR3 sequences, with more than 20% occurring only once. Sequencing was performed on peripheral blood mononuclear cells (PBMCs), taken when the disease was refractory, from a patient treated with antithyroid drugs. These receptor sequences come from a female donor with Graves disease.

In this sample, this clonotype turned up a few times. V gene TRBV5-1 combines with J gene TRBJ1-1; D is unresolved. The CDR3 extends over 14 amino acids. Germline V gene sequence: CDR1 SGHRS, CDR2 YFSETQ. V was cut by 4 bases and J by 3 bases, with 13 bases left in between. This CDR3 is CASSVTPFDTEAFF. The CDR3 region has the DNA TGCGCCAGCAGCGTAACGCCCTTTGACACTGAAGCTTTCTTT.

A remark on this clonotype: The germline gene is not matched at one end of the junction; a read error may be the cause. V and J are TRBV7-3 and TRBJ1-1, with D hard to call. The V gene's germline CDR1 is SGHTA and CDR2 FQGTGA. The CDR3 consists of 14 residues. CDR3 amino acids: CASSLGVMNTDAFF. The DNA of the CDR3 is TGTGCCAGCAGCTTAGGGGTTATGAACACTGATGCTTTCTTT.

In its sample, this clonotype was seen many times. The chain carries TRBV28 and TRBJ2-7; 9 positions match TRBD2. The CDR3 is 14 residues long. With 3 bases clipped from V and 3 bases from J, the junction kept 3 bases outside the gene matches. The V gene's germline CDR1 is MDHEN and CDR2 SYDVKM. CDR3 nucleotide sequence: TGTGCCAGCAGTTTCGGTAGCGGGAGCTACGAGCAGTACTTC. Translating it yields CASSFGSGSYEQYF.

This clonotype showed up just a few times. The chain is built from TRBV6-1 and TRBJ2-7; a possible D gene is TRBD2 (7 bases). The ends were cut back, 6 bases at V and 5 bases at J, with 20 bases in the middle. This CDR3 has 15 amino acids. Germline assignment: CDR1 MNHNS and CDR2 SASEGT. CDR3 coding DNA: TGTGCCAGCAGCGGTAAAATACAGGGAGGGGACGAGCAGTACTTC. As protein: CASSGKIQGGDEQYF.

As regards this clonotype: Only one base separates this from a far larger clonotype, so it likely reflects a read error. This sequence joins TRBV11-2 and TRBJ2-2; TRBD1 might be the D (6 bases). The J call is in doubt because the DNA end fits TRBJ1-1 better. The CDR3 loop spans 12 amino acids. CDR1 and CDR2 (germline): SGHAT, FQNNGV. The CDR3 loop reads CASGLDQTGAFF. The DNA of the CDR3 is TGTGCCAGCGGCTTAGATCAGACAGGAGCTTTCTTT.

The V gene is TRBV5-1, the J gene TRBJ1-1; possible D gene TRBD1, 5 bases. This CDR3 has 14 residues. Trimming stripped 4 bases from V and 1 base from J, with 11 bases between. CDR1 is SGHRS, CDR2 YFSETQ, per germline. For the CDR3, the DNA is TGCGCCAGCAGCGCCGGACAAAGGAACACTGAAGCTTTCTTT. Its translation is CASSAGQRNTEAFF.

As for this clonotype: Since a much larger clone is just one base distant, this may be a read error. CDR3 loop: CATSRRGSSYEQYV. The CDR3, as DNA: TGTGCCACCAGCAGGCGCGGGAGCTCCTACGAGCAGTACGTC. V is TRBV15 and J is TRBJ2-7; 7 bases are shared with TRBD2. This CDR3 region has 14 residues. Germline V gene lookup returns CDR1 LNHNV and CDR2 YYDKDF (reference sequence). Trimming removed 3 bases from V and 0 bases from J; junction bases left unmatched: 2.

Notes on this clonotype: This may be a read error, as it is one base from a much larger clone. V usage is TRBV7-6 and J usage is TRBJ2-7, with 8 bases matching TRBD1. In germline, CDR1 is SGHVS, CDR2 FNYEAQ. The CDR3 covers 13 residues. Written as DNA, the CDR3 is TGTACCAGCAGCTTTGACAGGGGTTCCGAGCAGTACTTC. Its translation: CTSSFDRGSEQYF.

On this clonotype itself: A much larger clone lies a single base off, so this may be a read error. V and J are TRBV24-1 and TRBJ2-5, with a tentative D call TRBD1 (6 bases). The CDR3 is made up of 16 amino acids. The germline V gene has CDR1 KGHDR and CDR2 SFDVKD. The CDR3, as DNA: TGTGCCACCAGTGATTTTGGGCAGGGCAGGGGAGAGTCCCAGTACTTC. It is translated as CATSDFGQGRGESQYF.

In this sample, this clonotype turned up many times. The CDR3 loop is CSASGPGRHQETQYF. For the CDR3, the DNA is TGCAGTGCTAGTGGTCCGGGACGCCACCAAGAGACCCAGTACTTC. The V call is TRBV20-1, the J call TRBJ2-5; D tentatively fits TRBD1 or TRBD2 (5 bases each). Germline-derived CDR1 and CDR2 are DFQATT and SNEGSKA (reference sequence). This CDR3 spans 15 amino acids. V gave up 3 bases and J gave up 0 bases, with 14 bases separating them.

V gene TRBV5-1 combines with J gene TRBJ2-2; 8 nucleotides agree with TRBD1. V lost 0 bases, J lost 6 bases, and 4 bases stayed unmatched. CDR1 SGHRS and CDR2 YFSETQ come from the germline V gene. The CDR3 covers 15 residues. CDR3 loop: CASSLVGQGPGELFF. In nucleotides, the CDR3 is TGCGCCAGCAGCTTGGTAGGACAGGGACCCGGGGAGCTGTTTTTT.

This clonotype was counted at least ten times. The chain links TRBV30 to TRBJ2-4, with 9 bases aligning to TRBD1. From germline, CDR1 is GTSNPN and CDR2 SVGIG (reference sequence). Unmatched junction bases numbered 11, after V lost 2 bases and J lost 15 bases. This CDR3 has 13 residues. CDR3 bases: TGTGCCTGGAGTACGGGACAGGGCCCACCCGCGTACTTC. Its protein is CAWSTGQGPPAYF.

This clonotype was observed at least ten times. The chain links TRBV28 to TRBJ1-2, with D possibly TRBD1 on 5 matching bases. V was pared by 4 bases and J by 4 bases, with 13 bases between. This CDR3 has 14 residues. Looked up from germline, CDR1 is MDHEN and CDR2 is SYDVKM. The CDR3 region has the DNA TGTGCCAGCAGTTCCCCGGGACGTCGCTATGGCTACACCTTC. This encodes CASSSPGRRYGYTF.

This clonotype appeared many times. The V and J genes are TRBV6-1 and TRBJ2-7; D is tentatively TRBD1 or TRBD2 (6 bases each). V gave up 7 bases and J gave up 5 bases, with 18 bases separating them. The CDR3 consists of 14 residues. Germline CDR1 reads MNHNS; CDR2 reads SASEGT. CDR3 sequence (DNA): TGTGCCAGCAAAAAAGGGGGGCCCCTGAACGAGCAGTACTTC. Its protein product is CASKKGGPLNEQYF.

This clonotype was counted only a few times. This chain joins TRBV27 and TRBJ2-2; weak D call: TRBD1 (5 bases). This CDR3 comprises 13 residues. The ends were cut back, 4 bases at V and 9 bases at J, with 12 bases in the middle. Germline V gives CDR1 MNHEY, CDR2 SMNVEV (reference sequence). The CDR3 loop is CASSSGSPRELFF. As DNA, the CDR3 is TGTGCCAGCAGTTCAGGGTCCCCCCGGGAGCTGTTTTTT.

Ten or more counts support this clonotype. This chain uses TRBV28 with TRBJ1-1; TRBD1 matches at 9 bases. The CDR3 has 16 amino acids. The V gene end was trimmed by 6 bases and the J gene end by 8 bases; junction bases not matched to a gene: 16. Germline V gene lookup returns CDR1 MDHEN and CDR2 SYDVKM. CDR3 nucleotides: TGTGCCAGCAGAACCGGGACAGGGCGGGGGTCGGTAGAAGCTTTCTTT. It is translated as CASRTGTGRGSVEAFF. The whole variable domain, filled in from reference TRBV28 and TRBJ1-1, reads DVKVTQSSRYLVKRTGEKVFLECVQDMDHENMFWYRQDPGLGLRLIYFSYDVKMKEKGDIPEGYSVSREKKERFSLILESASTNQTSMYLCASRTGTGRGSVEAFFGQGTRLTVV.

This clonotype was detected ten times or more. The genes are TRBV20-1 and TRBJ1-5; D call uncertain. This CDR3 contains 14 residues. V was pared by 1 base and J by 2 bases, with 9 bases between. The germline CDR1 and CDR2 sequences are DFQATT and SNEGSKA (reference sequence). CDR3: CSARVGTGNQPQHF. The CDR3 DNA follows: TGCAGTGCTAGAGTGGGCACCGGCAATCAGCCCCAGCATTTT.

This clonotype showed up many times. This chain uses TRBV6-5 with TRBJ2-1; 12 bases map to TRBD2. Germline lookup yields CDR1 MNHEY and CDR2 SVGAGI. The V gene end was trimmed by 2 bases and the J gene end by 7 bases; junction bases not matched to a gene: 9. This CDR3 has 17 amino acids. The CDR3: CASSYPRLAGVENEQFF. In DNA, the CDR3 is TGTGCCAGCAGTTACCCGCGACTAGCGGGAGTCGAGAATGAGCAGTTCTTC.

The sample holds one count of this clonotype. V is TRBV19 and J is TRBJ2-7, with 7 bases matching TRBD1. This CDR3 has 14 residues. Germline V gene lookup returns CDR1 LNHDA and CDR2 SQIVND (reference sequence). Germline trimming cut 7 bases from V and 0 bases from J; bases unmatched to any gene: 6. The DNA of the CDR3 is TGTGCCAGTAACCACAGGGGAGCCTCCTACGAGCAGTACTTC. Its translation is CASNHRGASYEQYF.

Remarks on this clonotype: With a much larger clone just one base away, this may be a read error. This CDR3 reads CASGFGASLHF. DNA for the CDR3: TGTGCCAGCGGTTTCGGCGCATCCCTCCACTTT. The rearrangement uses TRBV28 and TRBJ1-6; D unclear. Germline CDR1 reads MDHEN; CDR2 reads SYDVKM. This CDR3 is 11 amino acids long.

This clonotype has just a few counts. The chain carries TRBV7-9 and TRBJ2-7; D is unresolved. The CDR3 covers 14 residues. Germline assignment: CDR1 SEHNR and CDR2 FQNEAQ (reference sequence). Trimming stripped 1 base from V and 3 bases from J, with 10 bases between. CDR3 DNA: TGTGCCAGCAGCTTAGGGGGTTCCTTCTACGAGCAGTACTTC. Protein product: CASSLGGSFYEQYF.

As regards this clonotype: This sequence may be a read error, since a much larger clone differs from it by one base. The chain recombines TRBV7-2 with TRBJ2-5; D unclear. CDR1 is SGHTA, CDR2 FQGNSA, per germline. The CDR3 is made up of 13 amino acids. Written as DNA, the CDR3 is TGTGCCAGCAGCCCATACAACCAAGGGACCCAGTACTTC. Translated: CASSPYNQGTQYF.

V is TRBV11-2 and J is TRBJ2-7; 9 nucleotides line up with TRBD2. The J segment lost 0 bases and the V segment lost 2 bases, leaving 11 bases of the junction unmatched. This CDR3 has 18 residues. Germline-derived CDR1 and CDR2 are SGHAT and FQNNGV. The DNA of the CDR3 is TGTGCCAGCAGCTTAAAGTGGGCAGCGGGAGGCAGCTCCTACGAGCAGTACTTC. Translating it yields CASSLKWAAGGSSYEQYF. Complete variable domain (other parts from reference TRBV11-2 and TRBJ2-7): EAGVAQSPRYKIIEKRQSVAFWCNPISGHATLYWYQQILGQGPKLLIQFQNNGVVDDSQLPKDRFSAERLKGVDSTLKIQPAKLEDSAVYLCASSLKWAAGGSSYEQYFGPGTRLTVT.

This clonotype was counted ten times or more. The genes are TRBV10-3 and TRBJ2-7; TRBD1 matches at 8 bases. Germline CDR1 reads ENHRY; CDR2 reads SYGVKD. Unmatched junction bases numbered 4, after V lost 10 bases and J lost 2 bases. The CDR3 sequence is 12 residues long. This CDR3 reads CATADRAYEQYF. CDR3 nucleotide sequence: TGTGCCACCGCGGACAGGGCCTACGAGCAGTACTTC.

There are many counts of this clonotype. The chain's CDR3 is CATSRDHRQETQYF. The CDR3 nucleotides read TGTGCCACCAGCAGAGATCATAGGCAAGAGACCCAGTACTTC. V gene TRBV15 combines with J gene TRBJ2-5; D unresolved. The CDR3 consists of 14 residues. CDR1 and CDR2 (germline): LNHNV, YYDKDF (reference sequence). The ends were cut back, 0 bases at V and 2 bases at J, with 7 bases in the middle. Variable domain in full (rest from reference TRBV15 and TRBJ2-5): DAMVIQNPRYQVTQFGKPVTLSCSQTLNHNVMYWYQQKSSQAPKLLFHYYDKDFNNEADTPDNFQSRRPNTSFCFLDIRSPGLGDTAMYLCATSRDHRQETQYFGPGTRLLVL.